This TCR beta chain appears in the sequencing data of a study of Ad26.COV2.S vaccination and SARS-CoV-2 variants. Study-level background: Ad26.COV2.S arm of COV1001 included the donor.

As for treatment: 15 to 20 received Ad26.COV2.S at low or high dose, single or two shots; about 5 received placebo; per-sample allocation not given. Day 63 after the first vaccine or placebo injection was the time point for sampling. V lost 5 bases and J 7 bases, leaving 9 bases between the germline ends. In germline, CDR1 is MNHEY, CDR2 SVGAGI. There are 12 residues in the CDR3. Generated by immunoSEQ multiplex PCR, the TCRdb table keeps only in-frame clones and is missing some. Among around 300,000 clones, roughly 89% were seen once, and the ten largest hold about 5%. The chain joins TRBV6-5 to TRBJ2-1; D is possibly TRBD1 (5 bases). The sequence was collected from a person aged 18-65 years who received the Ad26.COV2.S COVID-19 vaccine or a placebo. The sample here was peripheral blood, taken in a trial of Ad26.COV2.S vaccine versus placebo. The chain's CDR3 is CASSHRQNEQFF. The CDR3 DNA sequence: TGTGCCAGCAGTCATAGACAGAATGAGCAGTTCTTC.